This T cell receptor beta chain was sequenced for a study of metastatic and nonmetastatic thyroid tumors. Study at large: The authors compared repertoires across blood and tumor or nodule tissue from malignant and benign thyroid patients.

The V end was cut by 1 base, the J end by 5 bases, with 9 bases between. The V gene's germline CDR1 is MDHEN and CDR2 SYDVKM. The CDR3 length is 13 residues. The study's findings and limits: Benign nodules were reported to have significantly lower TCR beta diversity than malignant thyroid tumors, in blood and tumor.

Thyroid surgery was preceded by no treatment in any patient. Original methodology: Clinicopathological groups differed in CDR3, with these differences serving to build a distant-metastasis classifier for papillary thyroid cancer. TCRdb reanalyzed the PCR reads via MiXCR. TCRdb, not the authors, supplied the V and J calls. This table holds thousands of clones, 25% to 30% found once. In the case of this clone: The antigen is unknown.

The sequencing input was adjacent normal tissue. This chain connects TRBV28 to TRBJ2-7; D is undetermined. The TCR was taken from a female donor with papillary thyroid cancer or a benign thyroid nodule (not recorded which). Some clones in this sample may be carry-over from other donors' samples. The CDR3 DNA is TGTGCCAGCAGTTTATCTGGGAACGACGAGCAGTACTTC. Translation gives CASSLSGNDEQYF.